This T cell receptor beta chain was retrieved from a study of post-analysis software for immune sequencing data. This clonotype was picked up one time. The antigen remains unidentified. The TCR beta cDNA libraries contained unique molecular identifiers. TCRdb fed the PCR reads into MiXCR, producing one record per CDR3 protein. Of more than 500,000 distinct CDR3 sequences detected, about a third appear once; the ten largest clones hold about 6%. Per germline, CDR1 LGHDT and CDR2 YNNKEL (reference sequence). This CDR3 has 12 residues. Trimming removed 0 bases at V and 10 bases at J, with 9 bases between. Study-wide results and limits: Clustering by F measure revealed strong co-clustering among samples prepared together in one batch. Among a few TRBV segments more frequent in patients than controls were TRBV5-6, TRBV5-1 and TRBV20-1.

The TCR comes from a girl aged 2-17 years with multiple sclerosis. The specimen sequenced was blood. The genes are TRBV3-1 and TRBJ1-1; D is undetermined. In DNA form, the CDR3 reads TGTGCCAGCAGCCAAGAGGGGAAGTTAGCTTTCTTT. Translated, it gives CASSQEGKLAFF.